This TCR beta chain emerged from a study of shared clonotypes between healthy human individuals. About the study: Aged 18 to 49, the donors were a couple of women and three men. CD4 naive cells filled three plates per donor, CD4 memory three, CD8 naive two and CD8 memory one.

Study results and caveats: Around 4.7% was the fraction of naive CD4 clonotypes found shared across several donors.

The CDR3 loop spans 15 amino acids. Germline-derived CDR1 and CDR2 are SGHNT and YYREEE (reference sequence). Trimming removed 1 base from V and 4 bases from J; junction bases left unmatched: 5. Each of the donors was a healthy adult who was HIV-negative and had not had a recent acute infection or vaccination. Some clones are missing from TCRdb's copy, which holds only in-frame ones; the method was immunoSEQ multiplex PCR. The sample comprises some 200,000 clones, just over 65% of which are singletons, and over 8.5% rests with the top ten. Concerning this clone itself: No antigen is known for it.

The chain employs TRBV5-4 and TRBJ2-3, with 8 bases that match TRBD2. The source is a man aged 30 to 39 in good health. Sequenced material: memory CD4+ T cells sorted from blood. Subset here: CD45RA-negative fraction. CDR3 region: CASSLKSGSSDTQYF. CDR3 nucleotides: TGTGCCAGCAGCTTGAAGAGCGGGAGTTCAGATACGCAGTATTTT.